Given below is one TCR beta chain in context. The antigen remains undetermined. The data originate from a study of cytomegalovirus exposure and HLA in healthy donors. Notes on the study in general: A list of 150 to 200 TCR beta chains associated with cytomegalovirus was given. In vitro checks showed that a few CMV-associated chains really do target CMV antigens. Across donors, most TCRs were seen rarely, yet some public ones were widespread.

The method was immunoSEQ multiplex PCR; TCRdb's version includes in-frame clones alone and lacks a portion of them. Of 150,000 to 250,000 clones in the sample, about 79% were seen once. Germline V lookup: CDR1 GTSNPN, CDR2 SVGIG (reference sequence). V shed 2 bases and J shed 5 bases, with 12 bases lying between them. This CDR3 spans 13 amino acids. The TCR originated in a woman aged 25 to 39 in good health and CMV-seropositive. Sequencing used PBMCs. The gene calls are TRBV30 and TRBJ1-1, with D possibly TRBD1 on 6 matching bases. The chain's CDR3 is CAWSLQGGTEAFF. For the CDR3, the DNA is TGTGCCTGGAGTCTACAGGGAGGGACTGAAGCTTTCTTT.